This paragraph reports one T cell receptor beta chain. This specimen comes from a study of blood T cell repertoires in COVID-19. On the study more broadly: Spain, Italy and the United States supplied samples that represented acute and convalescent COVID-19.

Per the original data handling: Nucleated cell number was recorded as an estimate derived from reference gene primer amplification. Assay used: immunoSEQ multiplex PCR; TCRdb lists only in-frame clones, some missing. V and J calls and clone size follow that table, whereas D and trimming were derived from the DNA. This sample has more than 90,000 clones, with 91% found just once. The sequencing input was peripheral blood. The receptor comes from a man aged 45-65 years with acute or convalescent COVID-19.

The CDR3 region has the DNA TGCAGTGCTAACAGGGAAGGGGAGCAGTTCTTC. Protein: CSANREGEQFF. V and J are TRBV20-1 and TRBJ2-1; a weak D match, TRBD1 (6 bases). Germline assignment: CDR1 DFQATT and CDR2 SNEGSKA (reference sequence). The V and J ends lost 4 bases and 10 bases respectively, with 11 bases between them. The CDR3 runs 11 residues.